This entry lists 27 T cell receptor beta chains sequenced from one sample in a study of cytomegalovirus exposure and HLA in healthy donors. The PCR made use of 60 Vbeta and 13 Jbeta primers. TCRdb's table, derived via immunoSEQ multiplex PCR, lists solely in-frame clones and lacks some. The table has about 140,000 clones, 8.5% to 10% seen once. Input material: PBMCs. The receptors were gathered from a man over 45 in good health and CMV-seronegative.

The rearrangement links TRBV2 to TRBJ2-4; TRBD1 aligns across 8 bases. V was clipped by 7 bases and J by 9 bases; unmatched bases: 8. Germline CDR1 SNHLY, CDR2 FYNNEI. CDR3 length equals 13 residues. The CDR3 DNA is TGTGCCAGCAACGACAGGGGCCCTTTCATTCAGTACTTC. This gives the protein CASNDRGPFIQYF.

The V and J genes are TRBV18 and TRBJ1-1, with D maybe TRBD1 (6 bases). The CDR3 sequence is 15 residues long. Trimming took off 6 bases at V and 5 bases at J, with 19 bases between the two ends. CDR1 is KGHSH and CDR2 is LQKENI in the germline V gene. CDR3 in DNA: TGTGCCAGCTCTTCTGTTACAGGGTTTGGTACTGAAGCTTTCTTT. Protein: CASSSVTGFGTEAFF.

This clone appeared a few times. The rearrangement links TRBV4-2 to TRBJ2-2, with 9 bases fitting TRBD2. Germline V gene sequence: CDR1 LGHNA, CDR2 YNFKEQ. The CDR3 runs to 17 residues. Losses at the gene ends were 3 bases for V and 5 bases for J; bases not matched to a gene: 10. The CDR3 loop reads CASSQALAGAKTGELFF. The DNA of the CDR3 is TGTGCCAGCAGCCAGGCCTTAGCGGGAGCTAAGACCGGGGAGCTGTTTTTT.

This clone was detected a few times. The gene calls are TRBV11-2 and TRBJ2-7; 7 bases are a match to TRBD2. J lost 2 bases, V lost 1 base, and 2 bases had no gene match. This CDR3 comprises 14 residues. CDR1 is SGHAT and CDR2 is FQNNGV in the germline V gene. DNA of the CDR3: TGTGCCAGCAGCTTAGTTCTAGCGGCCTACGAGCAGTACTTC. It is translated as CASSLVLAAYEQYF.

This clone was picked up a small number of times. The chain recombines TRBV19 with TRBJ1-1; 9 bases agree with TRBD1. Germline-derived CDR1 and CDR2 are LNHDA and SQIVND (reference sequence). CDR3 length: 15 amino acids. The V segment lost 5 bases and the J segment 6 bases; nucleotides outside the gene matches: 10. The CDR3 is CASSSQGASRAEAFF. The CDR3 DNA is TGTGCCAGTAGTTCACAGGGGGCGAGTCGGGCTGAAGCTTTCTTT. Combining the CDR3 with reference TRBV19 and TRBJ1-1 gives the whole variable domain DGGITQSPKYLFRKEGQNVTLSCEQNLNHDAMYWYRQDPGQGLRLIYYSQIVNDFQKGDIAEGYSVSREKKESFPLTVTSAQKNPTAFYLCASSSQGASRAEAFFGQGTRLTVV.

This clone was seen only a few times. The rearrangement links TRBV2 to TRBJ2-4, with D possibly being TRBD2 (6 bases). This CDR3 is built from 14 residues. Trimming took off 3 bases at V and 9 bases at J, with 15 bases between the two ends. Per germline, CDR1 SNHLY and CDR2 FYNNEI. This chain's CDR3 is CASSEELAFLIQYF. CDR3 sequence (DNA): TGTGCCAGCAGTGAGGAACTAGCATTCCTCATTCAGTACTTC. Complete variable domain (other parts from reference TRBV2 and TRBJ2-4): EPEVTQTPSHQVTQMGQEVILRCVPISNHLYFYWYRQILGQKVEFLVSFYNNEISEKSEIFDDQFSVERPDGSNFTLKIRSTKLEDSAMYFCASSEELAFLIQYFGAGTRLSVL.

This rearrangement joins TRBV2 to TRBJ2-7; D is possibly TRBD2 (6 bases). This CDR3 region has 14 residues. From germline, CDR1 is SNHLY and CDR2 FYNNEI. Trimming cost V 9 bases and J 5 bases, with 20 bases left between them. In DNA, the CDR3 is TGTGCCAGGCGGGGTACGGACTTGTGGGACGAGCAGTACTTC. As protein: CARRGTDLWDEQYF.

The chain links TRBV6-5 to TRBJ2-2, with 11 bases that match TRBD2. Germline V CDR1 and CDR2: MNHEY, SVGAGI. The length of the CDR3 is 15 residues. J gave up 5 bases and V 5 bases, and 4 bases lay outside the gene matches. This CDR3 is CASSVSGGATGELFF. The CDR3 coding sequence is TGTGCCAGCAGTGTTAGCGGGGGGGCAACCGGGGAGCTGTTTTTT.

As DNA, the CDR3 is TGTGCCAGTAGTAATGACAGCAGGGGGCACGGCTACACCTTC. It codes for CASSNDSRGHGYTF. J is TRBJ1-2 and V is TRBV19, with 8 bases that match TRBD1. Looked up from germline, CDR1 is LNHDA and CDR2 is SQIVND (reference sequence). Trimming at V came to 4 bases and at J to 8 bases, leaving 9 bases not matched to a gene. The CDR3 has 14 residues.

The chain combines TRBV27 with TRBJ1-5, with D unclear. The CDR3 has 17 amino acids. Trimming left V 6 bases short and J 3 bases short, with 21 bases between. The germline V gene encodes CDR1 MNHEY and CDR2 SMNVEV (reference sequence). The CDR3 here is CASSPRDFVGFNQPQHF. CDR3 coding DNA: TGTGCCAGCAGCCCACGGGATTTTGTGGGGTTCAATCAGCCCCAGCATTTT.

For the CDR3, the DNA is TGTGCCACTGGACGGGACTCCTACGAGCAGTACTTC. It translates to CATGRDSYEQYF. This sequence joins TRBV2 and TRBJ2-7, with D perhaps TRBD2 (5 bases). The V end lost 10 bases, the J end lost 0 bases, and 10 bases lay between the germline ends. The CDR3 sequence is 12 residues long. Germline V gene lookup returns CDR1 SNHLY and CDR2 FYNNEI. The variable domain in full, with the rest retrieved from reference TRBV2 and TRBJ2-7, is EPEVTQTPSHQVTQMGQEVILRCVPISNHLYFYWYRQILGQKVEFLVSFYNNEISEKSEIFDDQFSVERPDGSNFTLKIRSTKLEDSAMYFCATGRDSYEQYFGPGTRLTVT.

This clone has only a few counts. The chain employs TRBV10-3 and TRBJ2-7; TRBD1 matches 7 bases. CDR1 ENHRY and CDR2 SYGVKD come from the germline V gene. This CDR3 is 15 amino acids long. V trimming: 5 bases; J trimming: 0 bases; junction bases outside the gene matches: 7. CDR3 sequence (DNA): TGTGCCATCAGTCTGAGACAGGGCGACTCCTACGAGCAGTACTTC. Amino acid sequence: CAISLRQGDSYEQYF.

The chain recombines TRBV11-2 with TRBJ2-7; 8 bases match TRBD2. CDR1 and CDR2 (germline): SGHAT, FQNNGV. The CDR3 extends over 16 amino acids. V gave up 0 bases and J gave up 2 bases; unmatched junction bases: 6. CDR3 sequence: CASSLEAGDGTYEQYF. As DNA, the CDR3 is TGTGCCAGCAGCTTAGAAGCGGGAGACGGTACCTACGAGCAGTACTTC.

This clone appeared many times. This rearrangement joins TRBV5-1 to TRBJ2-6; perhaps TRBD1 as D (5 bases). Germline V gene data show CDR1 as SGHRS and CDR2 as YFSETQ. V lost 0 bases and J lost 0, with 13 bases in between. The CDR3 runs 18 residues. This CDR3 is CASSLGQPMRSGANVLTF. The CDR3 coding sequence is TGCGCCAGCAGCTTGGGACAGCCCATGCGCTCTGGGGCCAACGTCCTGACTTTC.

V is TRBV19 and J is TRBJ1-1; 7 bases are a match to TRBD1. The CDR3 covers 13 residues. The J segment lost 0 bases and the V segment lost 6 bases, leaving 1 base of the junction unmatched. Per germline, CDR1 LNHDA and CDR2 SQIVND (reference sequence). CDR3 protein: CASRGTVNTEAFF. The CDR3 nucleotides are TGTGCCAGTAGGGGGACAGTGAACACTGAAGCTTTCTTT.

This clone was observed a handful of times. The chain combines TRBV7-9 with TRBJ1-2, with D possibly being TRBD1 (6 bases). Trimming took 4 bases from V and 4 from J, leaving 10 bases between them. The CDR3 totals 13 residues. From germline, CDR1 is SEHNR and CDR2 FQNEAQ (reference sequence). CDR3 amino acids: CASSSRGAYGYTF. For the CDR3, the DNA is TGTGCCAGCAGCTCTCGGGGGGCCTATGGCTACACCTTC.

The rearrangement uses TRBV6-5 and TRBJ2-5, with TRBD2 matching over 8 bases. CDR1 MNHEY and CDR2 SVGAGI come from the germline V gene. The trim removed 6 bases at V and 1 base at J, leaving 7 bases unmatched. This CDR3 has 15 amino acids. The CDR3 nucleotides read TGTGCCAGCAGCATCACACTAGCGGCCCAAGAGACCCAGTACTTC. It yields the protein CASSITLAAQETQYF.

This clone was recorded a few times. The chain links TRBV29-1 to TRBJ2-5; 11 bases are shared with TRBD1. This CDR3 spans 12 amino acids. V dropped 7 bases and J dropped 3; count of bases not matched to a gene: 1. The germline CDR1 and CDR2 sequences are SQVTM and ANQGSEA. In DNA, the CDR3 is TGCAGCGGGACAGGGGGCGAAGAGACCCAGTACTTC. As protein: CSGTGGEETQYF.

The CDR3 loop reads CASSPRRQSNQPQHF. As DNA, the CDR3 is TGTGCCAGCAGCCCTAGGAGACAGAGCAATCAGCCCCAGCATTTT. V gene TRBV5-6 combines with J gene TRBJ1-5; maybe TRBD1 (5 bases). The length of the CDR3 is 15 residues. Germline V lookup: CDR1 SGHDT, CDR2 YYEEEE. Trimming cost V 4 bases and J 1 base, with 12 bases left between them.

In its sample, this clone was seen a few times. This chain joins TRBV6-5 and TRBJ2-1; the match to TRBD2 covers 13 bases. With 5 bases clipped from V and 9 bases from J, the junction kept 4 bases outside the gene matches. Germline CDR1 and CDR2: MNHEY and SVGAGI. The CDR3 is made up of 14 amino acids. CDR3 in amino acids: CASSTSGGAVEQFF. DNA for the CDR3: TGTGCCAGCAGTACTAGCGGGGGGGCGGTTGAGCAGTTCTTC.

This clone turned up a few times. The rearrangement links TRBV5-1 to TRBJ1-2; no clear D gene. The CDR3 runs to 13 residues. Germline CDR1 reads SGHRS; CDR2 reads YFSETQ. V lost 4 bases to trimming and J lost 10 bases, with 17 bases between them. CDR3 DNA sequence: TGCGCCAGCAGCCGAGTACCCCCCACCGACTACACCTTC. This translates into CASSRVPPTDYTF.

The chain employs TRBV5-5 and TRBJ2-3; TRBD2 matches at 10 bases. CDR1 is SGHKS and CDR2 is YYEKEE in the germline V gene (reference sequence). The junction had 3 bases not matched to a gene; V was cut back by 1 base and J by 1 base. The CDR3 runs to 16 residues. CDR3 nucleotide sequence: TGTGCCAGCAGCTTGCTCAGCGGGGGGGGCACAGATACGCAGTATTTT. Residues: CASSLLSGGGTDTQYF.

Remarks on this clone: The limits of the CDR3 on the DNA are not certain, so only TCRdb's listed CDR3 is given. J is TRBJ2-2 and V is TRBV2; the DNA was not used to check the table's D call, TRBD2. Per the germline V gene, CDR1 is SNHLY and CDR2 is FYNNEI. Including both end residues, the CDR3 is 14 amino acids long. CDR3 residues: CASILEMNTGELFF.

This clone has just a few counts. This chain joins TRBV5-8 and TRBJ2-7; a weak D match, TRBD2 (6 bases). Germline V lookup: CDR1 SGHTS, CDR2 YDEGEE. CDR3 length: 17 amino acids. V lost 0 bases and J lost 8, with 24 bases in between. CDR3 nucleotides: TGTGCCAGCAGCTTGGCCCGTCTTTCTTCCCGGGGGTCCCAGCAGTACTTC. It encodes CASSLARLSSRGSQQYF.

The chain joins TRBV5-1 to TRBJ2-5, with a possible D match to TRBD2 (5 bases). This CDR3 comprises 16 residues. Germline lookup yields CDR1 SGHRS and CDR2 YFSETQ. The V end was cut by 0 bases, the J end by 2 bases, with 14 bases between. CDR3 coding DNA: TGCGCCAGCAGCTTGGAAGGCAGAGGGCAGCAAGAGACCCAGTACTTC. This gives the protein CASSLEGRGQQETQYF.

This clone was counted only a few times. CDR3 protein: CASSLLAGGDEQYF. CDR3 nucleotide sequence: TGTGCCAGCAGCTTACTAGCGGGGGGGGACGAGCAGTACTTC. The gene calls are TRBV11-2 and TRBJ2-7, with 12 positions matching TRBD2. This CDR3 contains 14 residues. Germline trimming cut 2 bases from V and 5 bases from J; bases unmatched to any gene: 1. Germline V gives CDR1 SGHAT, CDR2 FQNNGV.

This clone came up a few times. The rearrangement uses TRBV5-1 and TRBJ1-3; no definite D call. Germline CDR1 is SGHRS and CDR2 is YFSETQ. The V gene lost 4 bases and the J gene lost 0 bases, with 8 bases spanning the gap. The CDR3 is made up of 14 amino acids. Here the CDR3 DNA reads TGCGCCAGCAGCACCGGTCTCTCTGGAAACACCATATATTTT. Translated: CASSTGLSGNTIYF.